Below are 17 T cell receptor beta chains sequenced from a single sample in a study of T cells in Graves' hyperthyroidism and ophthalmopathy. From RNA transcripts, TCR beta CDR3 regions were amplified. TCR CDR3 regions were first amplified by RT-PCR with HTBI primers. MiXCR, run by TCRdb on the multiplex PCR reads, gives a single entry per CDR3 protein. This table holds 500,000 to 750,000 distinct CDR3 sequences, approximately 44% found once. Sequenced material: peripheral blood or thyroid tissue (not recorded which). The receptors here all came from a woman younger than 35 with Graves' hyperthyroidism.

The chain is built from TRBV15 and TRBJ1-5; 8 positions agree with TRBD1. CDR3 length: 14 residues. Trimming at V came to 3 bases and at J to 6 bases, leaving 4 bases not matched to a gene. Germline loops: CDR1 LNHNV, CDR2 YYDKDF (reference sequence). In nucleotides, the CDR3 is TGTGCCACCAGCAGGGCCAGGGGGCGTCAGCCCCAGCATTTT. Translated: CATSRARGRQPQHF.

This chain connects TRBV20-1 to TRBJ2-7; 7 bases are shared with TRBD2. This CDR3 is 11 amino acids long. The V and J ends lost 6 bases and 7 bases, in that order; junction bases with no gene match: 6. In germline, CDR1 is DFQATT, CDR2 SNEGSKA (reference sequence). The CDR3 region is CSAGGLNEQYF. CDR3 bases: TGCAGTGCCGGGGGGTTGAATGAGCAGTACTTC.

In its sample, this clonotype was seen many times. This chain uses TRBV20-1 with TRBJ2-7; TRBD2 agrees at 7 bases. The CDR3 runs to 15 residues. The germline V gene has CDR1 DFQATT and CDR2 SNEGSKA (reference sequence). The trim removed 0 bases at V and 3 bases at J, leaving 8 bases unmatched. CDR3 DNA sequence: TGCAGTGCTAGAGACGTCCTAGCGGTAATCTACGAGCAGTACTTC. Protein: CSARDVLAVIYEQYF.

In its sample, this clonotype was seen many times. The genes are TRBV20-1 and TRBJ1-3; D gene uncertain. The CDR3 consists of 14 residues. V dropped 1 base and J dropped 4 bases, with 11 bases sitting between them. The germline V gene encodes CDR1 DFQATT and CDR2 SNEGSKA (reference sequence). CDR3 DNA sequence: TGCAGTGCTAGAGCCGCGCGCGAAGGAAACACCATATATTTT. This translates into CSARAAREGNTIYF.

Details on this clonotype: It may be a read error: a sequence one base away is much more abundant. This chain connects TRBV7-9 to TRBJ2-7, with TRBD1 as a possible D gene (5 bases). This CDR3 has 16 residues. With 4 bases removed from V and 1 base from J, the gap between germline ends came to 17 bases. The germline gives CDR1 SEHNR, CDR2 FQNEAQ (reference sequence). This CDR3 reads CASSSELDTGSYEQYF. The CDR3 nucleotides are TGTGCCAGCAGCTCAGAACTGGACACAGGTTCCTACGAGCAGTACTTC.

This clonotype showed up many times. The chain employs TRBV6-1 and TRBJ2-7; possibly TRBD2 for D (5 bases). CDR3 length equals 13 residues. Trimming shortened V by 3 bases and J by 7 bases, and 13 bases separated the two germline ends. The germline gives CDR1 MNHNS, CDR2 SASEGT. DNA of the CDR3: TGTGCCAGCAGTGACGGGAATGTCCTAGAGCAGTACTTC. Its protein is CASSDGNVLEQYF.

This clonotype has a single count. The rearrangement joins TRBV24-1 to TRBJ2-5; the D gene could be TRBD1 or TRBD2 (5 bases each). This CDR3 has 16 amino acids. V lost 2 bases to trimming and J lost 5 bases, with 17 bases between them. CDR1 KGHDR and CDR2 SFDVKD come from the germline V gene. CDR3 sequence: CATSDWGTNEQETQYF. CDR3 coding DNA: TGTGCCACCAGTGATTGGGGGACGAATGAGCAGGAGACCCAGTACTTC.

In this sample, this clonotype turned up a few times. V gene TRBV10-3 combines with J gene TRBJ2-7, with D possibly TRBD1 on 6 matching bases. Trimming shortened V by 4 bases and J by 1 base, and 14 bases separated the two germline ends. Germline CDR1 and CDR2: ENHRY and SYGVKD. This CDR3 contains 15 residues. In DNA, the CDR3 is TGTGCCATCAGTGCCGGGACATACGTTTCCTACGAGCAGTACTTC. It codes for CAISAGTYVSYEQYF.

This clonotype showed up many times. This sequence joins TRBV2 and TRBJ1-5, with 7 bases fitting TRBD1. V was pared by 6 bases and J by 0 bases, with 2 bases of the junction left unmatched. CDR1 is SNHLY, CDR2 FYNNEI, per germline. This CDR3 has 14 residues. This CDR3 is CASRGQISNQPQHF. DNA of the CDR3: TGTGCCAGCAGGGGACAGATTAGCAATCAGCCCCAGCATTTT.

The chain carries TRBV10-3 and TRBJ2-7; 9 positions match TRBD2. The DNA end is a closer match to TRBJ2-1, so the J assignment may be wrong. CDR1 is ENHRY and CDR2 is SYGVKD in the germline V gene. The CDR3 covers 15 residues. The chain's CDR3 is CAISDPGLASNEQFF. The CDR3 region has the DNA TGTGCCATCAGTGACCCGGGACTAGCATCCAATGAGCAGTTCTTC.

The chain carries TRBV7-2 and TRBJ2-3; D not certain. This CDR3 is 16 amino acids long. V dropped 1 base and J dropped 2 bases, with 13 bases sitting between them. Per germline, CDR1 SGHTA and CDR2 FQGNSA. The CDR3, as DNA: TGTGCCAGCAGCTTAGATCATCGGCCGATCACAGATACGCAGTATTTT. This translates into CASSLDHRPITDTQYF.

This clonotype was seen repeatedly, ten times or more. This chain joins TRBV7-8 and TRBJ1-2; 9 nucleotides align to TRBD1. CDR1 is SGHVS, CDR2 FQNEAQ, per germline. After removal of 5 bases from V and 3 bases from J, the junction contained 13 bases not matched to a gene. This CDR3 is built from 17 residues. The CDR3 DNA reads as TGTGCCAGCAGCCGAAGGACCGGGACAGGGAAAGACTATGGCTACACCTTC. This encodes CASSRRTGTGKDYGYTF.

CDR3 nucleotides: TGCAGCGCAAGGACAGTAGCCTACGAGCAGTACTTC. This sequence encodes CSARTVAYEQYF. The chain combines TRBV29-1 with TRBJ2-7; D might be TRBD1 (6 bases). CDR3 length: 12 amino acids. Per germline, CDR1 SQVTM and CDR2 ANQGSEA. V gave up 7 bases and J gave up 2 bases, with 12 bases separating them.

The J gene is TRBJ1-6, the V gene TRBV2; no definite D call. This CDR3 comprises 12 residues. V dropped 4 bases and J dropped 10 bases, with 8 bases sitting between them. Germline V CDR1 and CDR2: SNHLY, FYNNEI. The CDR3 region is CASSVGESPLHF. The CDR3 DNA follows: TGTGCCAGCAGTGTAGGAGAATCACCCCTCCACTTT.

This clonotype was counted at least ten times. J is TRBJ1-1 and V is TRBV24-1, with D maybe TRBD1 (6 bases). V was cut by 7 bases and J by 0 bases, with 8 bases left in between. The CDR3 sequence is 13 residues long. Germline CDR1 is KGHDR and CDR2 is SFDVKD. CDR3 coding DNA: TGTGCCACCAGCACAGGGATGAACACTGAAGCTTTCTTT. Encoded protein: CATSTGMNTEAFF.

The chain joins TRBV7-2 to TRBJ2-5, with 15 bases aligning to TRBD2. The CDR3 sequence is 17 residues long. From germline, CDR1 is SGHTA and CDR2 FQGNSA. V shed 5 bases and J 5 bases; nucleotides not matched to a gene: 9. CDR3 sequence reads: CASSPWTSGRAWETQYF. CDR3 sequence (DNA): TGTGCCAGCAGCCCTTGGACTAGCGGGAGGGCCTGGGAGACCCAGTACTTC. Using reference TRBV7-2 and TRBJ2-5 for the parts outside the CDR3, the full variable domain is GAGVSQSPSNKVTEKGKDVELRCDPISGHTALYWYRQSLGQGLEFLIYFQGNSAPDKSGLPSDRFSAERTGGSVSTLTIQRTQQEDSAVYLCASSPWTSGRAWETQYFGPGTRLLVL.

The V gene is TRBV7-2, the J gene TRBJ2-5, with TRBD2 identical over 8 bases. CDR1 is SGHTA and CDR2 is FQGNSA in the germline V gene. This CDR3 spans 15 amino acids. V was clipped by 2 bases and J by 4 bases; unmatched bases: 6. CDR3 sequence: CASSLSAGVSETQYF. The DNA of the CDR3 is TGTGCCAGCAGCTTATCAGCGGGAGTGTCAGAGACCCAGTACTTC.